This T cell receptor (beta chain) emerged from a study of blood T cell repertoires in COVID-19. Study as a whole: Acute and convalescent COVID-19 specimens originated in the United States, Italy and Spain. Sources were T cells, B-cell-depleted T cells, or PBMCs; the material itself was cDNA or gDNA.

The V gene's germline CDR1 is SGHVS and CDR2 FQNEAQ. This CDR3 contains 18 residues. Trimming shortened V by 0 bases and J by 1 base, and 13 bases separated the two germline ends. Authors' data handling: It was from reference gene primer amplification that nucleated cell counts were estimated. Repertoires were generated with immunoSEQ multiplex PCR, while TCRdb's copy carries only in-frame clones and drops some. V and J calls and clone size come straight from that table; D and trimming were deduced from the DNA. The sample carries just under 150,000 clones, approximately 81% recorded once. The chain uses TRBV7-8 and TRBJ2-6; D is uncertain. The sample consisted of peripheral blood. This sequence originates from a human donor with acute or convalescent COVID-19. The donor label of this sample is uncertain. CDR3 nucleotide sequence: TGTGCCAGCAGCTTAGCGGTTTCCATAGCTTCTGGGGCCAACGTCCTGACTTTC. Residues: CASSLAVSIASGANVLTF.